Listed below are T cell receptor beta chains from one sample, sequenced in a study of cytomegalovirus exposure and HLA in healthy donors. Using immunoSEQ multiplex PCR, the repertoire was profiled, and TCRdb retains in-frame clones only, with some absent. Found here are about 270,000 clones, 80% to 90% of them singletons; the top ten hold 1%. The sequenced sample was PBMCs. Every receptor here comes from a woman between 18 and 29 years old in good health and CMV-seronegative. The CDR3 runs from the conserved cysteine through the conserved F or W. Each record gives: V gene, J gene, CDR3 length, clone size, D gene, CDR3 DNA, CDR3 protein. The D gene is left open where the match is weak. Only some rows state a clone size, as once, few, many or a class for expanded clones.

>TRBV10-1|TRBJ2-2|14|few|-
TGCGCCAGCAGTCTACGAATAAACACCGGGGAGCTGTTTTTT
CASSLRINTGELFF
>TRBV12-1|TRBJ1-5|16|-|-
TGTGCCAGCAGCTCCCCGTATTACGGTTCCAATCAGCCCCAGCATTTT
CASSSPYYGSNQPQHF
>TRBV6-6|TRBJ2-7|15|-|-
TGTGCCAGCAGTTCCCCGCAGGGTGGCTCCTACGAGCAGTACTTC
CASSSPQGGSYEQYF
>TRBV7-8|TRBJ1-2|13|-|TRBD1
TGTGCCAGCAGGGACAGGGCCTCCTATGGCTACACCTTC
CASRDRASYGYTF
>TRBV28|TRBJ2-7|14|-|TRBD2
TGTGCCAGCAAGCCAGCGGGAGTCTCGGTCGAGCAGTACTTC
CASKPAGVSVEQYF
>TRBV7-8|TRBJ2-3|19|-|TRBD2
TGTGCCAGCAGCCCGCGGAGGGGCGGGAGGGCCGGGTTGGCAGATACGCAGTATTTT
CASSPRRGGRAGLADTQYF
>TRBV4-3|TRBJ2-7|17|once|TRBD1
TGCGCCAGCAGCCAAGAATGGGGGACAGAGCAACTATACGAGCAGTACTTC
CASSQEWGTEQLYEQYF
>TRBV7-9|TRBJ1-6|18|-|-
TGTGCCAGCAGCCCCGGTGGGCTTACAGGGTCTCGGAATTCACCCCTCCACTTT
CASSPGGLTGSRNSPLHF
>TRBV4-1|TRBJ1-1|14|-|-
TGCGCCAGCAGCCAAGAGGGGGGGAACACTGAAGCTTTCTTT
CASSQEGGNTEAFF
>TRBV4-3|TRBJ1-4|16|-|-
TGCGCCAGCAGCCTCTCGGACATTTCAACTAATGAAAAACTGTTTTTT
CASSLSDISTNEKLFF
>TRBV30|TRBJ1-3|16|-|-
TGTGCCTGGAGTGCCCAGAAGTTTGCCTCTGGAAACACCATATATTTT
CAWSAQKFASGNTIYF
>TRBV23-1|TRBJ2-1|21|-|TRBD2
TGCGCCAGCAGTCCTTCGCCCTGGACTAGCGGGGGGACGTGCTCCTACAATGAGCAGTTCTTC
CASSPSPWTSGGTCSYNEQFF
>TRBV18|TRBJ1-2|14|-|TRBD1
TGTGCCAGCTCACCAGGACAGGCCACGAATGGCTACACCTTC
CASSPGQATNGYTF
>TRBV27|TRBJ1-4|16|-|TRBD1
TGTGCCAGCAGTTTATTTCTAGGGGACAGTAATGAAAAACTGTTTTTT
CASSLFLGDSNEKLFF
>TRBV7-8|TRBJ2-1|14|-|-
TGTGCCAGCAGCTCTTACGGGGAGCACAATGAGCAGTTCTTC
CASSSYGEHNEQFF
>TRBV10-3|TRBJ1-5|14|-|-
TGTGCCATCAGCGAGGGACAAGACAATCAGCCCCAGCATTTT
CAISEGQDNQPQHF
>TRBV9|TRBJ1-2|15|-|TRBD1
TGTGCCAGCAGCGTAGGAGGGGGCAAAAACTATGGCTACACCTTC
CASSVGGGKNYGYTF
>TRBV19|TRBJ2-7|16|-|TRBD1
TGTGCCAGTAGTAAAGGGGACAGTTATAGCTCCTACGAGCAGTACTTC
CASSKGDSYSSYEQYF
>TRBV28|TRBJ1-5|15|-|-
TGTGCCAGCAGTTTACCCCGGGATAGCAATCAGCCCCAGCATTTT
CASSLPRDSNQPQHF
>TRBV5-1|TRBJ2-1|17|-|TRBD2
TGCGCCAGCAGCCGCGACATTCTAGCGGGGTCCTACAATGAGCAGTTCTTC
CASSRDILAGSYNEQFF
>TRBV6-5|TRBJ2-7|13|-|-
TGTGCCAGCAGTTACTCGTTCGGGGGCGAGCAGTACTTC
CASSYSFGGEQYF
>TRBV6-4|TRBJ2-1|15|-|TRBD2
TGTGCCAGCAGTGTCGGACTAGCGGGGGACAATGAGCAGTTCTTC
CASSVGLAGDNEQFF
>TRBV7-3|TRBJ2-5|16|once|TRBD2
TGTGCCAGCAGCTTAACCGGAGGCGGGGGACAAGAGACCCAGTACTTC
CASSLTGGGGQETQYF
>TRBV6-1|TRBJ2-7|16|-|TRBD1
TGTGCCAGCAGTGAAGCGCGGTGGACAGGGACTTACGAGCAGTACTTC
CASSEARWTGTYEQYF
>TRBV27|TRBJ2-2|16|-|TRBD2
TGTGCCAGCAGTTTGGTTAGCGGGAGGAACACCGGGGAGCTGTTTTTT
CASSLVSGRNTGELFF
>TRBV5-1|TRBJ2-7|13|-|-
TGCGCCAGCAGCTTAGAGGTTTTCTACGAGCAGTACTTC
CASSLEVFYEQYF
>TRBV29-1|TRBJ1-1|12|few|-
TGCAGCGTCTTTTCAGGGTTAACTGAAGCTTTCTTT
CSVFSGLTEAFF
>TRBV30|TRBJ1-1|15|-|-
TGTGCCTGGAGTGACGCCAGGGCCTTGAACACTGAAGCTTTCTTT
CAWSDARALNTEAFF
>TRBV9|TRBJ1-4|15|-|TRBD1
TGTGCCAGCAGCGGAACAGGGGAAGGTAATGAAAAACTGTTTTTT
CASSGTGEGNEKLFF
>TRBV2|TRBJ2-1|11|-|-
TGTGCCAGCAACTTTGACAGGACGCAGTTCTTC
CASNFDRTQFF
>TRBV6-5|TRBJ2-7|15|-|-
TGTGCCAGCAGTTACTCTTTACAGGGACGGTACGAGCAGTACTTC
CASSYSLQGRYEQYF
>TRBV18|TRBJ2-7|15|-|TRBD1
TGTGCCAGCTCACCGGGGACAGGGGGTCTTCACGAGCAGTACTTC
CASSPGTGGLHEQYF
>TRBV9|TRBJ2-5|17|-|TRBD2
TGTGCCAGCAGCGTAGAGGGACTAGCGGGACTCCAAGAGACCCAGTACTTC
CASSVEGLAGLQETQYF
>TRBV6-6|TRBJ1-5|16|-|-
TGTGCCAGCAGTTACGACACAGTTAATAGCAATCAGCCCCAGCATTTT
CASSYDTVNSNQPQHF
>TRBV29-1|TRBJ1-1|13|-|TRBD1
TGCAGCGTGCACGGACAGGGGATGACTGAAGCTTTCTTT
CSVHGQGMTEAFF
>TRBV7-8|TRBJ1-1|14|-|-
TGTGCCAGCAGCTTAGGGCAGGGGACCACTGAAGCTTTCTTT
CASSLGQGTTEAFF
>TRBV6-6|TRBJ1-1|14|once|-
TGTGCCAGCAGTTACTCGGTGAGCTACTCCGAAGCTTTCTTT
CASSYSVSYSEAFF
>TRBV27|TRBJ2-1|15|-|-
TGTGCCAGCAGTCCCACAGGGATAGAGTACAATGAGCAGTTCTTC
CASSPTGIEYNEQFF
>TRBV5-4|TRBJ2-7|15|once|-
TGTGCCAGCAGCTTGGGCCAGAACCCCTCCTACGAGCAGTACTTC
CASSLGQNPSYEQYF
>TRBV5-1|TRBJ2-1|16|-|-
TGCGCCAGCAGCTCGGGCTCGGGGGTAACCTACAATGAGCAGTTCTTC
CASSSGSGVTYNEQFF
>TRBV6-1|TRBJ2-7|14|-|TRBD1
TGTGCCAGCAGTGATTCGGACAGGGGCTACGAGCAGTACTTC
CASSDSDRGYEQYF
>TRBV30|TRBJ2-3|21|-|TRBD2
TGTGCCTGGAGTGTACACTCCCCTAGTAGCGGGGGGGCCTTTTTAATTGATACGCAGTATTTT
CAWSVHSPSSGGAFLIDTQYF
>TRBV7-6|TRBJ2-1|15|-|TRBD1
TGTGCCAGCAGCTTAGGACAGGGTTCCTACAATGAGCAGTTCTTC
CASSLGQGSYNEQFF
>TRBV28|TRBJ2-5|13|-|-
TGTGCCAGCAGTTTGGCCAGGCTGGAGACCCAGTACTTC
CASSLARLETQYF
>TRBV11-3|TRBJ2-7|16|-|-
TGTGCCAGCAGCTCCCCGAGAGTTTTCCTGGCCTACGAGCAGTACTTC
CASSSPRVFLAYEQYF
>TRBV5-4|TRBJ2-7|13|once|TRBD2
TGTGCCAGCAGCCCTAGCGGGATATACGAGCAGTACTTC
CASSPSGIYEQYF
>TRBV2|TRBJ2-2|15|-|-
TGTGCCAGCAGTCTCCGGGACTTAATCACCGGGGAGCTGTTTTTT
CASSLRDLITGELFF
>TRBV12-5|TRBJ2-5|15|-|-
TGTGCTAGTGGTTTGGTATCAGGCAAAGAGGAGACCCAGTACTTC
CASGLVSGKEETQYF
>TRBV28|TRBJ2-5|12|-|-
TGTGCCAGCACCTTGGGCTTTGGGACCCAGTACTTC
CASTLGFGTQYF
>TRBV9|TRBJ1-1|13|-|-
TGTGCCAGCAGCATAAGGGAGGACACTGAAGCTTTCTTT
CASSIREDTEAFF
>TRBV9|TRBJ2-2|16|-|TRBD2
TGTGCCAGCAGCGCCTGGACTAGCGGTAACACCGGGGAGCTGTTTTTT
CASSAWTSGNTGELFF
>TRBV27|TRBJ1-2|14|-|TRBD1
TGTGCCAGCAGCCGACAGGGGGATCCAAATGGCTACACCTTC
CASSRQGDPNGYTF
>TRBV7-3|TRBJ1-2|15|-|-
TGTGCCAGCAGCACCCGCGGGGGCGCTTCCTATGGCTACACCTTC
CASSTRGGASYGYTF
>TRBV6-5|TRBJ1-2|13|few|TRBD1
TGTGCCAGCAGTTACCAAGGGACAGCTGGCTACACCTTC
CASSYQGTAGYTF
>TRBV7-2|TRBJ2-3|15|-|TRBD2
TGTGCCAGCAGCAGAGGACTAGGGAGCACAGATACGCAGTATTTT
CASSRGLGSTDTQYF
>TRBV7-2|TRBJ1-4|13|-|-
TGTGCCAGCAGCCTGGCCAAGAATGAAAAACTGTTTTTT
CASSLAKNEKLFF
>TRBV4-3|TRBJ1-6|16|-|-
TGCGCCAGCAGCCAAGATGGGCAGGCCTATAATTCACCCCTCCACTTT
CASSQDGQAYNSPLHF
>TRBV2|TRBJ2-7|15|once|TRBD2
TGTGCCAGCAGTCCCGTGGGACTAGCGCCATACGAGCAGTACTTC
CASSPVGLAPYEQYF
>TRBV28|TRBJ2-1|15|-|-
TGTGCCAGCACCTTCACAGGGATCGGAAGGAATGAGCAGTTCTTC
CASTFTGIGRNEQFF